Listed below are T cell receptor beta chains from one sample, sequenced in a study of beta chain features in type 1 diabetes. Generated by immunoSEQ multiplex PCR, the TCRdb table keeps only in-frame clones and is missing some. Counted here are under 300,000 clones, around 24% occurring once; the ten biggest clones make up over 0.01%. The sequenced material came from naive CD4+ T cells from blood. These receptors came from a woman in her twenties or thirties with type 1 diabetes. Both conserved end residues are part of each CDR3. D genes are given only for firm matches. Part of the rows lack a size; the others show once, few, many or a class for expanded clones.

v_gene	abundance	j_gene	d_gene	CDR3nt	CDR3aa
TRBV30	-	TRBJ1-1	-	TGTGCCTGGAGTCCACAGGTTGGTGAAGCTTTCTTT	CAWSPQVGEAFF
TRBV4-1	few	TRBJ2-3	-	TGCGCCAGCAGCCAAGAGGGCCATCCTGGGGATACGCAGTATTTT	CASSQEGHPGDTQYF
TRBV5-1	few	TRBJ2-2	-	TGCGCCAGCAGCTTGGTCGCAGGGGCAAACACCGGGGAGCTGTTTTTT	CASSLVAGANTGELFF
TRBV4-2	-	TRBJ1-2	TRBD1	TGTGCCAGCAGCAACCGGGACAGGGAATTACATGGCTACACCTTC	CASSNRDRELHGYTF
TRBV5-1	-	TRBJ2-1	TRBD2	TGCGCCAGCACCTCTAAAACGGATGGCGGGAGGAATGAGCAGTTCTTC	CASTSKTDGGRNEQFF
TRBV19	-	TRBJ2-1	-	TGTGCCAGTAGTACCCCCCCTTTGGGCAACTACAATGAGCAGTTCTTC	CASSTPPLGNYNEQFF
TRBV20-1	-	TRBJ2-1	-	TGCAGTGCTAGACCTTATTATGAGCAGTTCTTC	CSARPYYEQFF
TRBV18	few	TRBJ2-1	TRBD2	TGTGCCAGCTCACCGCCGGGACTAGCGAATGAGCAGTTCTTC	CASSPPGLANEQFF
TRBV7-3	-	TRBJ1-1	-	TGTGCCAGCAGCCAAAACCCACTGGGGCCCACTGAAGCTTTCTTT	CASSQNPLGPTEAFF
TRBV9	-	TRBJ2-5	TRBD1	TGTGCCAGCAGCCAAGGACAGGGTCAAGAGACCCAGTACTTC	CASSQGQGQETQYF
TRBV28	-	TRBJ1-2	-	TGTGCCAGCAGTTTGGAGATTAGATACTATGACTACACCTTC	CASSLEIRYYDYTF